This T cell receptor (beta chain) was observed in a study of blood T cell repertoires in COVID-19. Background on the study: COVID-19 samples collected from the United States, Italy and Spain covered acute and convalescent phases. The cDNA or gDNA used as material had been derived from T cells, B-cell-depleted T cells, or PBMCs.

Authors' data handling: Amplification with reference gene primers provided the estimates of nucleated cell counts. Repertoires were generated with immunoSEQ multiplex PCR, while TCRdb's copy carries only in-frame clones and drops some. V and J calls and clone size are as listed in that table; D and trimming were resolved from the DNA. The sample records 150,000 to 200,000 clones, 85% being singletons. The CDR3 covers 13 residues. Germline lookup yields CDR1 SGHRS and CDR2 YFSETQ. The germline V and J ends were trimmed by 3 bases and 4 bases, with 11 bases remaining between them. This clonotype originated in a human donor with acute or convalescent COVID-19. The donor label of this sample is uncertain. The chain joins TRBV5-1 to TRBJ2-7; D is uncertain. The specimen sequenced was peripheral blood. The CDR3 DNA is TGCGCCAGCAGCTCCCTAGGCTCGTACGAGCAGTACTTC. Translating gives CASSSLGSYEQYF.